A single sample gave rise to the 20 T cell receptor beta chains below, sequenced in a study of blood T cell repertoires in COVID-19. TCRdb's copy holds only in-frame clones and misses some; the assay was immunoSEQ multiplex PCR. The sample lists approximately 150,000 clones, about 83% seen once, with 3% to 3.5% in the top ten. Sequenced input: PBMCs or T cells enriched from blood (not recorded which). The receptor source for this set is a woman between 50 and 59 years old with acute COVID-19.

In its sample, this clone was seen many times. The rearrangement uses TRBV5-1 and TRBJ1-3, with a tentative D call TRBD1 (5 bases). This CDR3 is 14 amino acids long. Trimming stripped 3 bases from V and 2 bases from J, with 9 bases between. The germline gives CDR1 SGHRS, CDR2 YFSETQ. The CDR3 here is CASSSQGTGNTIYF. In nucleotides, the CDR3 is TGCGCCAGCAGCTCGCAGGGAACTGGAAACACCATATATTTT.

This clone was recorded a few times. The J gene is TRBJ2-3, the V gene TRBV6-1; 10 bases align to TRBD2. Germline assignment: CDR1 MNHNS and CDR2 SASEGT. CDR3 length: 15 amino acids. Trimming took 0 bases from V and 4 from J; bases not matched to a gene: 1. The CDR3 sequence is CASSEALAGPDTQYF. The CDR3 DNA reads TGTGCCAGCAGTGAAGCACTAGCGGGACCAGATACGCAGTATTTT.

Written as DNA, the CDR3 is TGCGCCAGCAGCTCCACACCCGGTTTTAGAGGAACAGATACGCAGTATTTT. Translating gives CASSSTPGFRGTDTQYF. The rearrangement links TRBV5-1 to TRBJ2-3; the D is unclear. The CDR3 covers 17 residues. Trimming cost V 3 bases and J 3 bases, with 20 bases left between them. CDR1 is SGHRS and CDR2 is YFSETQ in the germline V gene.

About this clone itself: At one of its ends the junction is not consistent with the germline gene, which may arise from a read error. This chain joins TRBV6-1 and TRBJ2-2; 8 bases align to TRBD1. The CDR3 consists of 15 residues. The germline CDR1 and CDR2 sequences are MNHNS and SASEGT. DNA of the CDR3: TGTGCCAGCAGGGAAGGCAGGGGGCTCGCCGGGGAGCTGTTTTTT. This codes for CASREGRGLAGELFF.

This clone came up a few times. The chain uses TRBV5-4 and TRBJ2-1; tentatively, D is TRBD2 (5 bases). This CDR3 has 14 residues. Looked up from germline, CDR1 is SGHNT and CDR2 is YYREEE (reference sequence). V dropped 3 bases and J dropped 6 bases, with 13 bases sitting between them. As DNA, the CDR3 is TGTGCCAGCAGCTCCCGGACGGGGATCAATGAGCAGTTCTTC. It yields the protein CASSSRTGINEQFF.

This clone has a handful of counts. This chain connects TRBV6-2 or TRBV6-3 to TRBJ1-5; TRBD1 matches at 9 bases. The V gene's germline CDR1 is MNHEY and CDR2 SVGEGT. The CDR3 is 15 residues long. Unmatched junction bases numbered 9, after V lost 6 bases and J lost 6 bases. The CDR3 DNA sequence: TGTGCCAGCAGCTCGGACAGGGGTTGGGCTCAGCCCCAGCATTTT. Amino acids: CASSSDRGWAQPQHF.

The chain recombines TRBV9 with TRBJ2-7; 13 bases align to TRBD2. Trimming removed 2 bases from V and 6 bases from J; junction bases left unmatched: 5. There are 15 residues in the CDR3. Germline-derived CDR1 and CDR2 are SGDLS and YYNGEE. CDR3 region: CASSVGTSGTIEQYF. The CDR3 coding sequence is TGTGCCAGCAGCGTCGGGACTAGCGGGACGATCGAGCAGTACTTC.

The chain couples TRBV19 to TRBJ2-1; TRBD1 agrees at 12 bases. V gave up 7 bases and J gave up 8 bases; unmatched junction bases: 6. The germline V gene has CDR1 LNHDA and CDR2 SQIVND (reference sequence). The CDR3 is 14 amino acids. CDR3 nucleotide sequence: TGTGCCAGTACCTCGGGACAGGGGGCCTATGAGCAGTTCTTC. Protein product: CASTSGQGAYEQFF.

The chain combines TRBV2 with TRBJ2-5, with 11 bases that match TRBD2. Germline-derived CDR1 and CDR2 are SNHLY and FYNNEI. The CDR3 consists of 16 residues. The J segment lost 5 bases and the V segment lost 2 bases, leaving 7 bases of the junction unmatched. CDR3 DNA: TGTGCCAGCAGTGAAAGAGTAGCGGGAGGGCTGGAGACCCAGTACTTC. It yields the protein CASSERVAGGLETQYF.

The V gene is TRBV7-2, the J gene TRBJ2-3; no clear D gene. The CDR3 extends over 12 amino acids. The ends were cut back, 5 bases at V and 2 bases at J, with 5 bases in the middle. Germline-derived CDR1 and CDR2 are SGHTA and FQGNSA. The CDR3 is CASSTYTDTQYF. The CDR3 DNA follows: TGTGCCAGCAGCACCTACACAGATACGCAGTATTTT. The full variable domain, rest sourced from reference TRBV7-2 and TRBJ2-3, is GAGVSQSPSNKVTEKGKDVELRCDPISGHTALYWYRQSLGQGLEFLIYFQGNSAPDKSGLPSDRFSAERTGGSVSTLTIQRTQQEDSAVYLCASSTYTDTQYFGPGTRLTVL.

The gene calls are TRBV7-2 and TRBJ1-2; TRBD1 aligns across 7 bases. This CDR3 contains 14 residues. Germline CDR1 is SGHTA and CDR2 is FQGNSA. The V segment lost 5 bases and the J segment 0 bases; nucleotides outside the gene matches: 3. The chain's CDR3 is CASSPGQANYGYTF. CDR3 sequence (DNA): TGTGCCAGCAGCCCCGGACAGGCTAACTATGGCTACACCTTC.

The chain carries TRBV12-3 or TRBV12-4 and TRBJ2-7, with D perhaps matching TRBD1 (6 bases). The length of the CDR3 is 13 residues. V lost 5 bases to trimming and J lost 6 bases, with 14 bases between them. The CDR3 DNA reads TGTGCCAGCAGTCAAGGGACACTAAGCGAGCAGTACTTC. Translation gives CASSQGTLSEQYF.

The genes are TRBV12-3 or TRBV12-4 and TRBJ1-2; 9 bases are a match to TRBD1. V dropped 3 bases and J dropped 8; count of bases not matched to a gene: 4. The CDR3 is made up of 13 amino acids. CDR3 loop: CASSFRQGEGYTF. DNA of the CDR3: TGTGCCAGCAGTTTTAGACAGGGGGAAGGCTACACCTTC.

The rearrangement links TRBV11-3 to TRBJ2-1, with 8 positions matching TRBD2. The length of the CDR3 is 15 residues. Losses at the gene ends were 6 bases for V and 0 bases for J; bases not matched to a gene: 4. Germline V lookup: CDR1 SGHNT, CDR2 YENEEA. The CDR3 protein is CASSSSGTSYNEQFF. The DNA for the CDR3 is TGTGCCAGCAGTAGTAGCGGGACCTCCTACAATGAGCAGTTCTTC.

The genes are TRBV5-6 and TRBJ2-1; 11 nucleotides line up with TRBD1. Trimming cost V 4 bases and J 7 bases; bases outside gene matches: 10. Looked up from germline, CDR1 is SGHDT and CDR2 is YYEEEE. The CDR3 has 16 amino acids. CDR3 protein: CASSGGTGGNKNEQFF. DNA for the CDR3: TGTGCCAGCAGCGGAGGGACAGGGGGAAATAAGAATGAGCAGTTCTTC.

This clone appeared once. Other nucleotide sequences in the sample specify the same CDR3. The gene calls are TRBV6-2 or TRBV6-3 and TRBJ1-1; tentatively, D is TRBD1 (6 bases). V gave up 0 bases and J gave up 4 bases, with 9 bases separating them. CDR1 is MNHEY, CDR2 SVGEGT, per germline. The CDR3 extends over 14 amino acids. CDR3 protein: CASSYSGGGTEAFF. The CDR3 region has the DNA TGTGCCAGCAGTTACTCGGGAGGGGGCACTGAAGCTTTCTTT.

This chain uses TRBV14 with TRBJ2-4; maybe TRBD2 (6 bases). Per germline, CDR1 SGHDN and CDR2 FVKESK. The CDR3 is 15 residues long. V lost 3 bases and J lost 6, with 15 bases in between. The CDR3 region has the DNA TGTGCCAGCAGCCAGGGGGGTTCCGGGAGAAACATTCAGTACTTC. Its translation: CASSQGGSGRNIQYF.

This chain connects TRBV27 to TRBJ2-5; tentatively, D is TRBD1 (6 bases). Germline values: CDR1 MNHEY, CDR2 SMNVEV (reference sequence). Trimming stripped 3 bases from V and 1 base from J, with 12 bases between. The CDR3 is made up of 15 amino acids. The CDR3 reads CASSLAGEPQETQYF. Written as DNA, the CDR3 is TGTGCCAGCAGTTTGGCAGGGGAGCCCCAAGAGACCCAGTACTTC.

The V and J genes are TRBV2 and TRBJ2-7, with TRBD2 identical over 10 bases. The CDR3 totals 13 residues. Germline-derived CDR1 and CDR2 are SNHLY and FYNNEI. Trimming removed 8 bases from V and 7 bases from J; junction bases left unmatched: 8. The CDR3 region has the DNA TGTGCCAGCCTAATGACTAGCGGGTTAGAGCAGTACTTC. Translating it yields CASLMTSGLEQYF.

The chain joins TRBV7-6 to TRBJ2-7, with D possibly matching TRBD2 (6 bases). This CDR3 comprises 15 residues. CDR1 is SGHVS, CDR2 FNYEAQ, per germline. V dropped 1 base and J dropped 3 bases, with 13 bases sitting between them. CDR3 sequence reads: CASSLETREFYEQYF. The CDR3 DNA reads TGTGCCAGCAGCTTAGAGACTAGAGAGTTCTACGAGCAGTACTTC.